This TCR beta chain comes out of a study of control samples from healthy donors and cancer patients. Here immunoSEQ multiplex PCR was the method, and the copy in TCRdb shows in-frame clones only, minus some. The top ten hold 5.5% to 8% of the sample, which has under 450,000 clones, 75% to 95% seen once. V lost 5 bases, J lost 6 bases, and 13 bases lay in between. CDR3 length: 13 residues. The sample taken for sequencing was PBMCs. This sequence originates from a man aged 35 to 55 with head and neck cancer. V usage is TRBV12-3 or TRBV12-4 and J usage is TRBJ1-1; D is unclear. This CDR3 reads CASSEAEGAEAFF. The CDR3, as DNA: TGTGCCAGCAGTGAGGCGGAAGGCGCTGAAGCTTTCTTT.